The 27 T cell receptor beta chains below all came from one sample that was sequenced in a study of T cell clonality in common variable immunodeficiency. Assay used: immunoSEQ multiplex PCR; TCRdb lists only in-frame clones, some missing. The repertoire yields approximately 46,000 clones, none seen only once; the top ten contain approximately 5.9%. Sequencing input: peripheral blood mononuclear cells. These TCRs come from a person aged 18 to 70 in good health.

This clone was observed at least ten times. The read finishes 3 residues shy of the CDR3 end, and the germline J gene is used to complete it. V usage is TRBV7-2 and J usage is TRBJ1-2; TRBD1 might be the D (5 bases). The CDR3 has 14 residues. Germline V gene sequence: CDR1 SGHTA, CDR2 FQGNSA. V was cut by 5 bases and J by 5 bases, with 15 bases left in between. The covered CDR3 bases are TGTGCCAGCAGCCCAGACGGTGGGGGGTATGGC. Amino acid sequence: CASSPDGGGYG. The CDR3 in its entirety is CASSPDGGGYGYTF.

In its sample, this clone was seen many times. The read is 3 residues too short to cover the CDR3 end, so that end is filled in from the germline J gene. The chain uses TRBV20-1 and TRBJ2-7; 8 bases fit TRBD1. The CDR3 runs 16 residues. The germline gives CDR1 DFQATT, CDR2 SNEGSKA (reference sequence). Trimming removed 0 bases from V and 0 bases from J; junction bases left unmatched: 7. CDR3 DNA, as far as it was read: TGCAGTGCTAGAGATCGGGACAGGTTCGTCTCCTACGAG. Its translation is CSARDRDRFVSYE. The entire CDR3 protein is CSARDRDRFVSYEQYF.

This clone came up many times. The observed sequence ends 3 residues before the CDR3 terminus, with the missing tail filled in from the germline J gene. The V call is TRBV30, the J call TRBJ2-2; D not resolved. Germline CDR1 reads GTSNPN; CDR2 reads SVGIG (reference sequence). This CDR3 comprises 13 residues. V shed 4 bases and J shed 7 bases, with 13 bases lying between them. The CDR3 region is CAWKRSVDGELFF. The covered CDR3 bases are TGTGCCTGGAAACGCAGTGTTGACGGGGAG. Combining the CDR3 with reference TRBV30 and TRBJ2-2 gives the whole variable domain SQTIHQWPATLVQPVGSPLSLECTVEGTSNPNLYWYRQAAGRGLQLLFYSVGIGQISSEVPQNLSASRPQDRQFILSSKKLLLSDSGFYLCAWKRSVDGELFFGEGSRLTVL.

This clone was detected many times. The missing CDR3 end, 3 residues past where the read stops, is filled in from the germline J gene. The chain employs TRBV30 and TRBJ2-1; 10 bases fit TRBD2. CDR1 and CDR2 from the germline V gene are GTSNPN and SVGIG (reference sequence). The CDR3 runs 13 residues. The V segment lost 4 bases and the J segment 9 bases; nucleotides outside the gene matches: 6. The sequenced CDR3 bases are TGTGCCTGGACAGCGGGGGGGCTTGGTGAG. Translation gives CAWTAGGLGE. The CDR3 reads in full as CAWTAGGLGEQFF. Filled out from reference TRBV30 and TRBJ2-1, the complete variable domain reads SQTIHQWPATLVQPVGSPLSLECTVEGTSNPNLYWYRQAAGRGLQLLFYSVGIGQISSEVPQNLSASRPQDRQFILSSKKLLLSDSGFYLCAWTAGGLGEQFFGPGTRLTVL.

This clone appeared many times. The read terminates 3 residues before the CDR3 end, so the remaining end is supplied by the germline J gene. The rearrangement links TRBV18 to TRBJ1-4; 7 positions agree with TRBD1. The V gene end was trimmed by 3 bases and the J gene end by 0 bases; junction bases not matched to a gene: 10. There are 18 residues in the CDR3. CDR1 is KGHSH and CDR2 is LQKENI in the germline V gene. The sequenced part of the CDR3 DNA is TGTGCCAGCTCACCCACCATGACAGGGCCAACAACTAATGAAAAA. The encoded protein is CASSPTMTGPTTNEK. The full CDR3 protein is CASSPTMTGPTTNEKLFF.

This clone was seen ten or more times. The CDR3 reads CASSPRGEASPLHF. The covered CDR3 bases are TGTGCCAGCAGTCCCCGAGGGGAGGCTTCACCC. V is TRBV12-3 or TRBV12-4 and J is TRBJ1-6, with a tentative D call TRBD1 (5 bases). Sequencing ends 3 residues short of the CDR3 end; the germline J gene provides the rest. V was cut by 5 bases and J by 9 bases, with 14 bases left in between. This CDR3 contains 14 residues.

Notes on this clone: This sample includes further DNA sequences coding for the same CDR3. The CDR3 spells CASSLVRQGGYEQYF. CDR3 bases read: TGTGCCAGCAGCTTGGTAAGGCAGGGGGGATACGAG. V is TRBV11-2 and J is TRBJ2-7, with a weak D call TRBD1 (7 bases). The CDR3 end is not reached by the read, which stops 3 residues before it; the germline J gene fills it in. CDR1 is SGHAT and CDR2 is FQNNGV in the germline V gene. With 3 bases removed from V and 4 bases from J, the gap between germline ends came to 16 bases. The length of the CDR3 is 15 residues.

This clone appeared many times. Read data end 3 residues before the CDR3 end; the end is taken from the germline J gene. This chain links TRBV20-1 with TRBJ1-2; possible D gene TRBD1, 6 bases. CDR3 size: 13 residues. Germline CDR1 reads DFQATT; CDR2 reads SNEGSKA (reference sequence). The CDR3 DNA, read in part, is TGCAGTGCTAGTAAGTCCCCCCAGGGGGGC. Translation gives CSASKSPQGG. The complete CDR3 protein is CSASKSPQGGYTF.

This clone was seen a few times. The read stops 3 residues short of the end of the CDR3; the missing end is completed from the germline J gene. The chain carries TRBV18 and TRBJ2-5; 8 bases agree with TRBD1. CDR1 KGHSH and CDR2 LQKENI come from the germline V gene. The CDR3 is 15 amino acids. V was clipped by 3 bases and J by 1 base; unmatched bases: 4. The CDR3 sequence: CASSPQGAAQETQYF. CDR3 bases read: TGTGCCAGCTCACCCCAGGGGGCAGCCCAAGAGACC.

The table lists this clone with a few counts. The read terminates 3 residues ahead of where the CDR3 ends, so the germline J gene completes it. The sample carries other DNA sequences with the same CDR3. This chain connects TRBV7-9 to TRBJ1-2; D is perhaps TRBD1 (5 bases). The CDR3 has 12 residues. Germline V CDR1 and CDR2: SEHNR, FQNEAQ (reference sequence). CDR3 DNA (partial): TGTGCCAGCAGCTCAGACAGCTACGAC. Protein product: CASSSDSYD. The whole CDR3 sequence reads CASSSDSYDYTF.

Many counts were recorded for this clone. The CDR3 end lies 3 residues beyond the end of the read and is filled in from the germline J gene. This chain connects TRBV29-1 to TRBJ1-5; D remains unclear. Trimming removed 5 bases from V and 1 base from J, with 9 bases in between. The V gene's germline CDR1 is SQVTM and CDR2 ANQGSEA. CDR3 length: 13 amino acids. This CDR3 reads CSVSDGSNQPQHF. Partial CDR3 DNA: TGCAGCGTTTCAGACGGGAGCAATCAGCCC.

There are many counts of this clone. Read coverage stops 3 residues before the CDR3 terminus; the germline J gene supplies the remainder. The V and J genes are TRBV20-1 and TRBJ1-6; the D gene is possibly TRBD1 (5 bases). The CDR3 consists of 15 residues. Trimming shortened V by 3 bases and J by 8 bases, and 17 bases separated the two germline ends. Germline V gene sequence: CDR1 DFQATT, CDR2 SNEGSKA (reference sequence). This CDR3 is CSASPGAGFDSPLHF. The part of the CDR3 DNA that was read is TGCAGTGCTAGCCCTGGGGCAGGGTTTGATTCACCC.

This clone occurred a few times. At one end, the junction sequence differs from germline, possibly due to a read error. CDR3 loop: CASTSLRGVAETQYF. The sequenced part of the CDR3 DNA is TGTGCCAGCACCTCTCTTAGAGGGGTTGCAGAGACG. V usage is TRBV7-9 and J usage is TRBJ2-3; D may be TRBD1 or TRBD2 (5 bases each). The read terminates 3 residues ahead of where the CDR3 ends, so the germline J gene completes it. Germline CDR1 reads SEHNR; CDR2 reads FQNEAQ (reference sequence). This CDR3 is 15 amino acids long.

This clone was seen at least ten times. The read is 3 residues too short to cover the CDR3 end, so that end is filled in from the germline J gene. This chain joins TRBV9 and TRBJ2-5; TRBD1 is a possible D gene (7 bases). Between the trimmed V and J ends, which lost 4 bases and 2 bases, there was a span of 21 bases. The CDR3 has 17 amino acids. Germline V gene sequence: CDR1 SGDLS, CDR2 YYNGEE. CDR3 DNA, as far as it was read: TGTGCCAGCAGCCCCCGGACTAAGACAGGGAGGCAAGAGACC. Protein sequence: CASSPRTKTGRQET. The whole CDR3 is CASSPRTKTGRQETQYF.

This clone was seen at least ten times. The DNA read from the CDR3 is TGTGCCTGGAGTGATACTAAGAGAGTTTATGGC. Translating gives CAWSDTKRVYG. In full, the CDR3 is CAWSDTKRVYGYTF. The rearrangement joins TRBV30 to TRBJ1-2, with D unresolved. Coverage ceases 3 residues before the CDR3 finishes, and the germline J gene fills in the end. The V gene lost 1 base and the J gene lost 5 bases, with 14 bases spanning the gap. The CDR3 consists of 14 residues. The V gene's germline CDR1 is GTSNPN and CDR2 SVGIG (reference sequence).

There are many counts of this clone. The CDR3 extends 3 residues past the end of the read, so its final part is completed from the germline J gene. The chain uses TRBV7-2 and TRBJ2-7, with D possibly TRBD1 on 6 matching bases. Trimming took 4 bases from V and 0 from J, leaving 10 bases between them. Germline CDR1 reads SGHTA; CDR2 reads FQGNSA. CDR3 length equals 14 residues. Here the CDR3 reads CASSSGHSSYEQYF. CDR3 DNA (partial): TGTGCCAGCAGCTCGGGACACAGCTCCTACGAG.

For this clone: The observed sequence ends 3 residues before the CDR3 terminus, with the missing tail filled in from the germline J gene. The sample contains more than one DNA sequence encoding this CDR3. The V call is TRBV7-8, the J call TRBJ1-1; TRBD1 agrees at 9 bases. The V gene end was trimmed by 4 bases and the J gene end by 7 bases; junction bases not matched to a gene: 10. The length of the CDR3 is 15 residues. Looked up from germline, CDR1 is SGHVS and CDR2 is FQNEAQ. The CDR3 region is CASSSLDRGVGEAFF. CDR3 DNA (partial): TGTGCCAGCAGCTCGCTGGACAGGGGAGTAGGTGAA.

This clone was detected many times. The read is 3 residues too short to cover the CDR3 end, so that end is filled in from the germline J gene. The chain couples TRBV4-1 to TRBJ2-2, with a tentative D call TRBD1 (5 bases). The CDR3 has 15 amino acids. The germline V and J ends were trimmed by 1 base and 0 bases, with 6 bases remaining between them. Germline CDR1 and CDR2: MGHRA and YSYEKL. The sequenced part of the CDR3 DNA is TGCGCCAGCAGCCAAGGGGGCGCGAACACCGGGGAG. It is translated as CASSQGGANTGE. The CDR3 as a whole reads CASSQGGANTGELFF.

This clone was counted many times. The missing CDR3 end, 3 residues past where the read stops, is filled in from the germline J gene. The chain carries TRBV5-4 and TRBJ2-5, with TRBD1 matching 7 bases. The germline CDR1 and CDR2 sequences are SGHNT and YYREEE (reference sequence). There are 14 residues in the CDR3. The V and J ends lost 5 bases and 5 bases, in that order; junction bases with no gene match: 9. CDR3 sequence: CASSPRTGGETQYF. CDR3 bases read: TGTGCCAGCAGTCCGCGGACAGGCGGGGAGACC.

At least ten counts were recorded for this clone. The CDR3 end lies 3 residues beyond the end of the read and is filled in from the germline J gene. The chain links TRBV12-3 or TRBV12-4 to TRBJ2-3, with TRBD2 as a possible D gene (5 bases). CDR3 size: 13 residues. Trimming shortened V by 7 bases and J by 6 bases, and 14 bases separated the two germline ends. CDR3 amino acids: CASTPLRADTQYF. Incomplete CDR3 DNA: TGTGCCAGCACTCCCCTGAGGGCGGATACG.

The sample holds many counts of this clone. Coverage ceases 3 residues before the CDR3 finishes, and the germline J gene fills in the end. The chain recombines TRBV5-1 with TRBJ1-5; possible D gene TRBD1, 5 bases. CDR1 and CDR2 from the germline V gene are SGHRS and YFSETQ. Trimming shortened V by 3 bases and J by 8 bases, and 18 bases separated the two germline ends. There are 15 residues in the CDR3. The CDR3 reads CASSSRGGISEPQHF. Incomplete CDR3 DNA: TGCGCCAGCAGCTCCCGGGGGGGTATCTCGGAGCCC.

About this clone: The junction differs from germline at one of its ends, possibly a read error. The CDR3 goes on 3 residues after the read ends, and that part is filled in from the germline J gene. Different DNA sequences within this sample yield the same CDR3. The rearrangement uses TRBV30 and TRBJ1-3, with 8 bases lining up with TRBD1. Germline V gene data show CDR1 as GTSNPN and CDR2 as SVGIG (reference sequence). The CDR3 is 13 residues long. The covered CDR3 bases are TGTGCCTGGAGTGTACAGGGGGGAAACACA. Residues: CAWSVQGGNT. From start to end, the CDR3 is CAWSVQGGNTIYF.

This clone was seen many times. The CDR3 end falls 3 residues outside the read, so it is completed with the germline J gene. The chain joins TRBV18 to TRBJ2-6; TRBD1 aligns across 8 bases. Trimming removed 3 bases from V and 2 bases from J; junction bases left unmatched: 0. Germline CDR1 reads KGHSH; CDR2 reads LQKENI. This CDR3 spans 15 amino acids. The CDR3 protein is CASSPDRAGANVLTF. The sequenced CDR3 bases are TGTGCCAGCTCACCGGACAGGGCTGGGGCCAACGTC.

Ten or more counts support this clone. The read terminates 3 residues before the CDR3 end, so the remaining end is supplied by the germline J gene. The chain combines TRBV19 with TRBJ1-1, with 7 positions matching TRBD1. The V gene end was trimmed by 6 bases and the J gene end by 2 bases; junction bases not matched to a gene: 3. The CDR3 loop spans 13 amino acids. CDR1 is LNHDA and CDR2 is SQIVND in the germline V gene (reference sequence). The CDR3 sequence is CASSEGGNTEAFF. The DNA read from the CDR3 is TGTGCCAGTAGCGAAGGGGGCAACACTGAA. Full variable domain (rest looked up from reference TRBV19 and TRBJ1-1): DGGITQSPKYLFRKEGQNVTLSCEQNLNHDAMYWYRQDPGQGLRLIYYSQIVNDFQKGDIAEGYSVSREKKESFPLTVTSAQKNPTAFYLCASSEGGNTEAFFGQGTRLTVV.

In its sample, this clone was seen many times. Read sequence stops 3 residues before the CDR3 end, and the germline J gene provides the missing end. This chain joins TRBV20-1 and TRBJ1-5; 7 bases match TRBD1. Trimming cost V 3 bases and J 0 bases; bases outside gene matches: 5. CDR1 DFQATT and CDR2 SNEGSKA come from the germline V gene (reference sequence). The CDR3 is 15 amino acids. CDR3 protein: CSARATGNSNQPQHF. The covered CDR3 bases are TGCAGTGCTAGGGCGACAGGGAATAGCAATCAGCCC.

This clone was observed many times. The read is 3 residues too short to cover the CDR3 end, so that end is filled in from the germline J gene. The same CDR3 arises from other DNA sequences in this sample as well. The chain joins TRBV5-5 to TRBJ1-1; 7 nucleotides match TRBD1. This CDR3 contains 15 residues. The germline CDR1 and CDR2 sequences are SGHKS and YYEKEE (reference sequence). The ends lost 0 bases at V and 0 bases at J; junction bases unmatched: 2. The part of the CDR3 DNA that was read is TGTGCCAGCAGCTTGGCCGGGACAGTGAACACTGAA. Amino acids: CASSLAGTVNTE. The full CDR3 protein reads CASSLAGTVNTEAFF.

For this clone: An end of the junction differs from the germline gene, which may be a read error. The CDR3 goes on 3 residues after the read ends, and that part is filled in from the germline J gene. The chain combines TRBV11-2 with TRBJ1-1; D remains ambiguous. Germline values: CDR1 SGHAT, CDR2 FQNNGV. The CDR3 contains 15 residues. The CDR3 DNA, read in part, is TGTGCCAGCACCTTATTAACAGCCATGAACACTGAA. Its translation is CASTLLTAMNTE. The complete CDR3 protein is CASTLLTAMNTEAFF.